This entry describes one T cell receptor beta chain. The antigen remains undetermined. The data stem from a study of blood T cells in healthy people across ages. Study conclusions and caveats: Per million T cells, TCR beta diversity dropped about linearly as age rose.

The J segment lost 5 bases and the V segment lost 0 bases, leaving 7 bases of the junction unmatched. There are 16 residues in the CDR3. Per germline, CDR1 SGHTA and CDR2 FQGNSA. Next came a second PCR, run for 7 to 11 cycles, which used a sample-barcoded 5' primer along with a J-beta primer mix. The template-switch adaptor, which had 12 random nucleotides, put a tag on each cDNA molecule. A single record per CDR3 protein comes from TCRdb applying MiXCR to the 5' RACE reads. This table holds 1.5 million to 2 million distinct CDR3 sequences, about two fifths found once. The rearrangement joins TRBV7-2 to TRBJ2-1; 7 bases are shared with TRBD2. The TCR comes from a human donor in good health. The sequenced material came from blood. Here the CDR3 reads CASSLAFGGGNNEQFF. CDR3 bases: TGTGCCAGCAGCTTAGCATTCGGCGGGGGAAACAATGAGCAGTTCTTC.